This record concerns one T cell receptor beta chain sequence. Its specificity is not known. The sample originates from a study of response to subunit inactivated influenza vaccine. From germline, CDR1 is SGHRS and CDR2 YFSETQ. The V end lost 2 bases, the J end lost 2 bases, and 11 bases lay between the germline ends. The CDR3 spans 15 residues. TCRdb called the RT-PCR reads again in MiXCR, with one record for every CDR3 protein. The profile shows a few hundred thousand distinct CDR3 sequences, approximately 7.7% of them singletons. Study conclusions and caveats: Few additional T cells are recruited per seasonal influenza vaccination, authors suggested.

The rearrangement joins TRBV5-1 to TRBJ2-1; perhaps D is TRBD1 or TRBD2 (5 bases each). Sample: PBMCs from blood, taken around 25 months after vaccination. This sequence was found in a man between 45 and 75 years old who received an inactivated influenza vaccine. As DNA, the CDR3 is TGCGCCAGCAGCTTAACGGGGCTAACCTACAATGAGCAGTTCTTC. Protein sequence: CASSLTGLTYNEQFF.